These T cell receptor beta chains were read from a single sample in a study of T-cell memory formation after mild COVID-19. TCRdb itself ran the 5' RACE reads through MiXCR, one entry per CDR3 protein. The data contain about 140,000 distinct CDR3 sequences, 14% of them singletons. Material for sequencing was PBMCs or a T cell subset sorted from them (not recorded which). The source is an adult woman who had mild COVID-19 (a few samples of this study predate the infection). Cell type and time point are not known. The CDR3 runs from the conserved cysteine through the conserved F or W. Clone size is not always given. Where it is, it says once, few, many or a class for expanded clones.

cdr3_aa: CASRYGTGLYEQYF; cdr3_length: 14; j_call: TRBJ2-7; clone_size: many; v_call: TRBV5-1
cdr3_aa: CASSFSGVTEAFF; cdr3_length: 13; j_call: TRBJ1-1; clone_size: few; v_call: TRBV27
cdr3_aa: CSARLGGLAGGLGYNEQFF; cdr3_length: 19; j_call: TRBJ2-1; clone_size: few; v_call: TRBV20-1
cdr3_aa: CASSLVEGVSTDTQYF; cdr3_length: 16; j_call: TRBJ2-3; clone_size: -; v_call: TRBV7-9
cdr3_aa: CASSQAPNGNTEAFF; cdr3_length: 15; j_call: TRBJ1-1; clone_size: -; v_call: TRBV4-2
cdr3_aa: CASSPQGADRYGHTF; cdr3_length: 15; j_call: TRBJ1-2; clone_size: -; v_call: TRBV5-6
cdr3_aa: CASSSPGLAGLTSTDTQYF; cdr3_length: 19; j_call: TRBJ2-3; clone_size: few; v_call: TRBV12-3/TRBV12-4
cdr3_aa: CASGPRTAPYRNEQFF; cdr3_length: 16; j_call: TRBJ2-1; clone_size: many; v_call: TRBV12-3/TRBV12-4
cdr3_aa: CASSLHKYEQYF; cdr3_length: 12; j_call: TRBJ2-7; clone_size: -; v_call: TRBV13
cdr3_aa: CASSLVSAGDTYEQYF; cdr3_length: 16; j_call: TRBJ2-7; clone_size: few; v_call: TRBV7-9
cdr3_aa: CASSPAGSSYEQYF; cdr3_length: 14; j_call: TRBJ2-7; clone_size: many; v_call: TRBV5-6
cdr3_aa: CASSQKRSLSLAVTGELFF; cdr3_length: 19; j_call: TRBJ2-2; clone_size: many; v_call: TRBV4-3
cdr3_aa: CASSSGTPIEAFF; cdr3_length: 13; j_call: TRBJ1-1; clone_size: few; v_call: TRBV12-3/TRBV12-4
cdr3_aa: CASTGQGGYEQFF; cdr3_length: 13; j_call: TRBJ2-1; clone_size: few; v_call: TRBV6-5
cdr3_aa: CASSLLGMGETQYF; cdr3_length: 14; j_call: TRBJ2-5; clone_size: few; v_call: TRBV7-2
cdr3_aa: CASSLQTSWISEQFF; cdr3_length: 15; j_call: TRBJ2-1; clone_size: -; v_call: TRBV12-3/TRBV12-4
cdr3_aa: CASSQKNAAGEGETQYF; cdr3_length: 17; j_call: TRBJ2-5; clone_size: -; v_call: TRBV4-1
cdr3_aa: CASSPSWRGAYGYTF; cdr3_length: 15; j_call: TRBJ1-2; clone_size: -; v_call: TRBV11-3
cdr3_aa: CASSPRVSSDEQYF; cdr3_length: 14; j_call: TRBJ2-7; clone_size: -; v_call: TRBV27
cdr3_aa: CSVGDRYDGYTF; cdr3_length: 12; j_call: TRBJ1-2; clone_size: few; v_call: TRBV29-1
cdr3_aa: CASSWGPRLGAFF; cdr3_length: 13; j_call: TRBJ1-1; clone_size: few; v_call: TRBV7-3
cdr3_aa: CASSATSGSYEQYF; cdr3_length: 14; j_call: TRBJ2-7; clone_size: many; v_call: TRBV2
cdr3_aa: CASSHLQAGVQETQYF; cdr3_length: 16; j_call: TRBJ2-5; clone_size: few; v_call: TRBV13
cdr3_aa: CSARDLTATNEKLFF; cdr3_length: 15; j_call: TRBJ1-4; clone_size: few; v_call: TRBV20-1
cdr3_aa: CASSQEWDRVADTQYF; cdr3_length: 16; j_call: TRBJ2-3; clone_size: few; v_call: TRBV4-1
cdr3_aa: CASSLGGSKSYNEQFF; cdr3_length: 16; j_call: TRBJ2-1; clone_size: few; v_call: TRBV5-1
cdr3_aa: CASSFARGEQYF; cdr3_length: 12; j_call: TRBJ2-7; clone_size: -; v_call: TRBV19
cdr3_aa: CASSHFGGGSEDTQYF; cdr3_length: 16; j_call: TRBJ2-3; clone_size: -; v_call: TRBV7-3
cdr3_aa: CASSLDFHPVLDEQYF; cdr3_length: 16; j_call: TRBJ2-7; clone_size: few; v_call: TRBV7-2
cdr3_aa: CASSSPGADPTPEAFF; cdr3_length: 16; j_call: TRBJ1-1; clone_size: few; v_call: TRBV7-2
cdr3_aa: CASEFGTRGYTF; cdr3_length: 12; j_call: TRBJ1-2; clone_size: -; v_call: TRBV2
cdr3_aa: CASSLDFKETQYF; cdr3_length: 13; j_call: TRBJ2-5; clone_size: -; v_call: TRBV7-6
cdr3_aa: CASSGTNTYEQYF; cdr3_length: 13; j_call: TRBJ2-7; clone_size: -; v_call: TRBV7-9
cdr3_aa: CASSLGAGLSYEQYF; cdr3_length: 15; j_call: TRBJ2-7; clone_size: -; v_call: TRBV5-1
cdr3_aa: CASSFTGGGNEQFF; cdr3_length: 14; j_call: TRBJ2-1; clone_size: -; v_call: TRBV12-3/TRBV12-4
cdr3_aa: CASSPLAGVSSYEQYF; cdr3_length: 16; j_call: TRBJ2-7; clone_size: -; v_call: TRBV7-2
cdr3_aa: CASSPALGGVGTEAFF; cdr3_length: 16; j_call: TRBJ1-1; clone_size: once; v_call: TRBV4-1
cdr3_aa: CSVQEARGGNEQFF; cdr3_length: 14; j_call: TRBJ2-1; clone_size: -; v_call: TRBV29-1
cdr3_aa: CASSAGSLYYGYTF; cdr3_length: 14; j_call: TRBJ1-2; clone_size: few; v_call: TRBV19
cdr3_aa: CSLGGSYNEQFF; cdr3_length: 12; j_call: TRBJ2-1; clone_size: -; v_call: TRBV29-1
cdr3_aa: CASSLVSGGGPYEQYF; cdr3_length: 16; j_call: TRBJ2-7; clone_size: few; v_call: TRBV5-5
cdr3_aa: CASPYLGELFF; cdr3_length: 11; j_call: TRBJ2-2; clone_size: few; v_call: TRBV23-1
cdr3_aa: CASSHGDRYEQYF; cdr3_length: 13; j_call: TRBJ2-7; clone_size: -; v_call: TRBV27
cdr3_aa: CASSLEGAAGDTQYF; cdr3_length: 15; j_call: TRBJ2-3; clone_size: few; v_call: TRBV5-1
cdr3_aa: CASSQGVAGPQETQYF; cdr3_length: 16; j_call: TRBJ2-5; clone_size: few; v_call: TRBV13
cdr3_aa: CASSLYQIEAGPTYEQYF; cdr3_length: 18; j_call: TRBJ2-7; clone_size: few; v_call: TRBV28
cdr3_aa: CSARVSTGANYGYTF; cdr3_length: 15; j_call: TRBJ1-2; clone_size: few; v_call: TRBV20-1
cdr3_aa: CASSREQVYEQYF; cdr3_length: 13; j_call: TRBJ2-7; clone_size: -; v_call: TRBV7-2
cdr3_aa: CASSQGVYYGYTF; cdr3_length: 13; j_call: TRBJ1-2; clone_size: -; v_call: TRBV14
cdr3_aa: CASRPGQGGYEQFF; cdr3_length: 14; j_call: TRBJ2-1; clone_size: few; v_call: TRBV9
cdr3_aa: CASSSTQGARYNEQFF; cdr3_length: 16; j_call: TRBJ2-1; clone_size: -; v_call: TRBV11-1
cdr3_aa: CALSGTGQDYNEQFF; cdr3_length: 15; j_call: TRBJ2-1; clone_size: -; v_call: TRBV10-3
cdr3_aa: CAISLTTGELFF; cdr3_length: 12; j_call: TRBJ2-2; clone_size: few; v_call: TRBV10-3
cdr3_aa: CASSVDDRGTYEQYF; cdr3_length: 15; j_call: TRBJ2-7; clone_size: few; v_call: TRBV9